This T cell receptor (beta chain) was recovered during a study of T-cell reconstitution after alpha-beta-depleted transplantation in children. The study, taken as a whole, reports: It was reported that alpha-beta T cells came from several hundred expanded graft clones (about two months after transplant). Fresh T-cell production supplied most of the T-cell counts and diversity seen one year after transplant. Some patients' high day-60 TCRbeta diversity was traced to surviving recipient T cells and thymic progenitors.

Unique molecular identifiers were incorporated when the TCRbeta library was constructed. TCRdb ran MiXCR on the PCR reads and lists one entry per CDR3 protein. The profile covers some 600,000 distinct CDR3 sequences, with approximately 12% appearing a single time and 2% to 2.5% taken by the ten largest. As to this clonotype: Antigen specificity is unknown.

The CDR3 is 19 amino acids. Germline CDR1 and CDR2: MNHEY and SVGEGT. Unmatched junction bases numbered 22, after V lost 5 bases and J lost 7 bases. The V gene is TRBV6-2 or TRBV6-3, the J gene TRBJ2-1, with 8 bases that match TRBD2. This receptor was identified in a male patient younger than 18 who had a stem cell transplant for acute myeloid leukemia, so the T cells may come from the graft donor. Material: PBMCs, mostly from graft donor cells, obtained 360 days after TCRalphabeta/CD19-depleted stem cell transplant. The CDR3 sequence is CASSPIDAGAGAISNEQFF. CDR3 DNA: TGTGCCAGCAGTCCCATTGATGCGGGAGCGGGAGCAATTTCAAATGAGCAGTTCTTC.